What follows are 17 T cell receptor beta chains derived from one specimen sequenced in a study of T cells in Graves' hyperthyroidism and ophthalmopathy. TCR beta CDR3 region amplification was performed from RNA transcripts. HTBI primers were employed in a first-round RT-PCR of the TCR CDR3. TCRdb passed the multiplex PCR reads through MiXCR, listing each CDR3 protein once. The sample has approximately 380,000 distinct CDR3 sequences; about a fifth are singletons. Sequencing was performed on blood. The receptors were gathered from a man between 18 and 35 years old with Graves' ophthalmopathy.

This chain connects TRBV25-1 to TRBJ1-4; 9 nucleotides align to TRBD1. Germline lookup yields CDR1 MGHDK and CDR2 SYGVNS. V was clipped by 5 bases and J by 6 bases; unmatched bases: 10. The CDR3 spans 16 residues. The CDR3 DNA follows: TGTGCCAGCAGTCACGAGGAGGGGACAGGGTATGAAAAACTGTTTTTT. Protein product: CASSHEEGTGYEKLFF.

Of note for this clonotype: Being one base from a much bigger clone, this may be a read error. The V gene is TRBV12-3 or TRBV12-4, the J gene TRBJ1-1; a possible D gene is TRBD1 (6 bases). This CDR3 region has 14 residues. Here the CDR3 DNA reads TGTGCCAGCAGACATCAGGGGTGGGGCACTGGAGCTTTCTTT. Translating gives CASRHQGWGTGAFF.

This CDR3 is CASSNTGALAKNIQYF. In DNA, the CDR3 is TGTGCCAGTAGTAACACGGGGGCCTTAGCCAAAAACATTCAGTACTTC. This chain links TRBV19 with TRBJ2-4; D possibly matches TRBD1 or TRBD2 (6 bases each). Germline CDR1 is LNHDA and CDR2 is SQIVND (reference sequence). There are 16 residues in the CDR3. Trimming cost V 4 bases and J 0 bases, with 13 bases left between them.

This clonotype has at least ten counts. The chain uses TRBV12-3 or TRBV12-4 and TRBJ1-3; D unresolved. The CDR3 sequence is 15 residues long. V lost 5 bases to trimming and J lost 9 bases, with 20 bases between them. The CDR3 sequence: CASSVGGVIAGTIYF. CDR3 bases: TGTGCCAGCAGTGTGGGCGGAGTGATTGCGGGCACCATATATTTT.

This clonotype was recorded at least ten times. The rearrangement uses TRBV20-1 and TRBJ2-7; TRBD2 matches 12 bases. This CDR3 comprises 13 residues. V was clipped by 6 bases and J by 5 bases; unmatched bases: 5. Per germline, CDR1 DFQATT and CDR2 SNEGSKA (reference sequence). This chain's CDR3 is CSAPLAGGHEQYF. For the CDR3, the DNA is TGCAGTGCCCCACTAGCGGGGGGCCACGAGCAGTACTTC.

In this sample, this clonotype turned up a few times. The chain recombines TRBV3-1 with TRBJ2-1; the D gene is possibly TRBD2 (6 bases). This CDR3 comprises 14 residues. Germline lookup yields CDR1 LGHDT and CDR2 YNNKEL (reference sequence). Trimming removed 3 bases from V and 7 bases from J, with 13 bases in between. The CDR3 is CASSQGGPGNEQFF. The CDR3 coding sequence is TGTGCCAGCAGCCAGGGGGGTCCGGGGAATGAGCAGTTCTTC.

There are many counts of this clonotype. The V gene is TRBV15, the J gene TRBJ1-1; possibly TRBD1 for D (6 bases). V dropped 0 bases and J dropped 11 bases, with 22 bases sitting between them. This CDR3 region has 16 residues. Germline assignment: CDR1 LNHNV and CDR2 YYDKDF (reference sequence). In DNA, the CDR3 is TGTGCCACCAGCAGAGATCGGCCAGGGGTATCACTGAGGGCTTTCTTT. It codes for CATSRDRPGVSLRAFF. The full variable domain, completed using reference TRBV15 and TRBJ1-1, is DAMVIQNPRYQVTQFGKPVTLSCSQTLNHNVMYWYQQKSSQAPKLLFHYYDKDFNNEADTPDNFQSRRPNTSFCFLDIRSPGLGDTAMYLCATSRDRPGVSLRAFFGQGTRLTVV.

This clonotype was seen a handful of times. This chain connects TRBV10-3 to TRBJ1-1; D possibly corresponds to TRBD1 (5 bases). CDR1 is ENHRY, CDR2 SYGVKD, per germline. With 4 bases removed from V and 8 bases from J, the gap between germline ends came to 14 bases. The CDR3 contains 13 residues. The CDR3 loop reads CAISAPPGEEAFF. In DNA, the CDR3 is TGTGCCATCAGTGCCCCCCCGGGGGAGGAAGCTTTCTTT.

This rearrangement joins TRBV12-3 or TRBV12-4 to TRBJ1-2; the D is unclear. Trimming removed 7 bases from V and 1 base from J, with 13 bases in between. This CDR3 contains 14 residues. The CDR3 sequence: CASTTWAHNYGYTF. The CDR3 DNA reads TGTGCCAGCACAACATGGGCCCATAACTATGGCTACACCTTC.

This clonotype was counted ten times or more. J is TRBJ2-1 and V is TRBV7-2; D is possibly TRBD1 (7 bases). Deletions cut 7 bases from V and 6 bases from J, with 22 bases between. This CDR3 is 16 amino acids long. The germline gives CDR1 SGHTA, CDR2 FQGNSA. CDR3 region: CASTLRGTGEVNEQFF. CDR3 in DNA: TGTGCCAGCACCCTAAGGGGAACAGGGGAGGTCAATGAGCAGTTCTTC.

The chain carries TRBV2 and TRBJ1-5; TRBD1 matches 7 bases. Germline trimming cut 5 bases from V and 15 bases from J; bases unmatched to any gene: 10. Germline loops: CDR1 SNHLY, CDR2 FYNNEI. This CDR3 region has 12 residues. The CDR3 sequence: CASSLPGQEPHF. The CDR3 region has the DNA TGTGCCAGCAGTCTCCCTGGACAGGAACCGCATTTT. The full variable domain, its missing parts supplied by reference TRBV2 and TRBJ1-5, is EPEVTQTPSHQVTQMGQEVILRCVPISNHLYFYWYRQILGQKVEFLVSFYNNEISEKSEIFDDQFSVERPDGSNFTLKIRSTKLEDSAMYFCASSLPGQEPHFGDGTRLSIL.

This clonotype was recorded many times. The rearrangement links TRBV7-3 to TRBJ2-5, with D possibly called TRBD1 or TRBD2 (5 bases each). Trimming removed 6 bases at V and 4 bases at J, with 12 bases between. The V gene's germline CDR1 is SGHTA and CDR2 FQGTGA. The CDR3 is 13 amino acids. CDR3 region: CASSSGGGETQYF. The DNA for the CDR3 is TGTGCCAGCAGTTCGGGTGGGGGAGAGACCCAGTACTTC.

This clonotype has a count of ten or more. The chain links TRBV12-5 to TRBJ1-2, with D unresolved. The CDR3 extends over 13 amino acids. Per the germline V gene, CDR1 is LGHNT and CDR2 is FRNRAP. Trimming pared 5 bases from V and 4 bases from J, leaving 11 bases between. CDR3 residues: CASGLTDGYGYTF. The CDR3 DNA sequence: TGTGCTAGTGGTCTCACTGACGGCTATGGCTACACCTTC.

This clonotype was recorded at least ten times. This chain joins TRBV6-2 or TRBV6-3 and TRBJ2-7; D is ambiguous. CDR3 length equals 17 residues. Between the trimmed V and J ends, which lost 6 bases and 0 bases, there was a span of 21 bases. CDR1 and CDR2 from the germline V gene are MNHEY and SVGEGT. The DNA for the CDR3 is TGTGCCAGCAGCGTGCCGACATGGACCATATTCTCCTACGAGCAGTACTTC. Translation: CASSVPTWTIFSYEQYF.

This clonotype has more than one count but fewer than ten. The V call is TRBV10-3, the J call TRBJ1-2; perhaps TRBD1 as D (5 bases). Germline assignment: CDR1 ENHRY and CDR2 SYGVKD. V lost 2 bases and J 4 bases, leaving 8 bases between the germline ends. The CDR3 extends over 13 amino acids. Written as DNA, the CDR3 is TGTGCCATCAGTGAGAGGGGCGGCTATGGCTACACCTTC. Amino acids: CAISERGGYGYTF.

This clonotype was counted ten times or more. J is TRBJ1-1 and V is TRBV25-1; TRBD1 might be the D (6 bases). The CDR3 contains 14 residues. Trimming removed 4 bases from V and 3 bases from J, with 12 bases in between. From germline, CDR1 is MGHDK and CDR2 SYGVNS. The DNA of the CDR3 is TGTGCCAGCAGTGTTACAGGGCATGACACTGAAGCTTTCTTT. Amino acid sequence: CASSVTGHDTEAFF. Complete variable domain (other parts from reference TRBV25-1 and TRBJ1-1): EADIYQTPRYLVIGTGKKITLECSQTMGHDKMYWYQQDPGMELHLIHYSYGVNSTEKGDLSSESTVSRIRTEHFPLTLESARPSHTSQYLCASSVTGHDTEAFFGQGTRLTVV.

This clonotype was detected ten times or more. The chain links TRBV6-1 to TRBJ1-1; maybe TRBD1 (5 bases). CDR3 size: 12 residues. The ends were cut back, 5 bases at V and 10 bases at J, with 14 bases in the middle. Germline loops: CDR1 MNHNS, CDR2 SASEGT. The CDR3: CASSQPDSRAFF. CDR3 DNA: TGTGCCAGCAGTCAACCAGACAGTCGAGCTTTCTTT.